Described below is a single T cell receptor beta chain sequence and its context. Authors' methods: Researchers report that nucleated cell counts were estimated from reference gene primer amplification. Using immunoSEQ multiplex PCR, the repertoire was profiled, and TCRdb retains in-frame clones only, with some absent. The V and J calls and clone size were taken over from that table, and D and trimming were inferred from the DNA. The sample contains around 280,000 clones, around 87% of which appear only once. V lost 3 bases and J lost 2; bases outside the gene matches: 4. Germline CDR1 is SGHDT and CDR2 is YYEEEE. There are 15 residues in the CDR3. The data were taken from a study of blood T cell repertoires in COVID-19. About the research overall: Donors in the United States, Italy and Spain gave samples during acute or convalescent COVID-19.

The chain recombines TRBV5-6 with TRBJ2-7, with 11 nucleotides matching TRBD2. The origin of this receptor is a woman between 25 and 40 years old who had recovered from COVID-19. Sequenced input: peripheral blood. Written as DNA, the CDR3 is TGTGCCAGCAGCTCCGATAGCGGGAGGGCCTACGAGCAGTACTTC. Its protein product is CASSSDSGRAYEQYF.